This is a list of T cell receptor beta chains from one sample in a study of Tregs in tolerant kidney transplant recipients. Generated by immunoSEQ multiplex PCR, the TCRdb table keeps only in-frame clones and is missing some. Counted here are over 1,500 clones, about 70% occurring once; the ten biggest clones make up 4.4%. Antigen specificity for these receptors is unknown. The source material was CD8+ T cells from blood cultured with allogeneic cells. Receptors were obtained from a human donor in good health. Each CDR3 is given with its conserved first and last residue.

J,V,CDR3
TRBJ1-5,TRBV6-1,CASSDLVDERNQPQHF
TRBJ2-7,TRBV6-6,CASSYEGWEQYF
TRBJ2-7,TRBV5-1,CASRDPGQAYEQYF
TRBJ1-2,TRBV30,CAWTQTGGVLDGYTF
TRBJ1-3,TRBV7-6,CASSLEQGGFGNTIYF
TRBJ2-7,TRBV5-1,CASSLGLAVYEQYF
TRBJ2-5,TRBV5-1,CASSFRGPMSKETQYF
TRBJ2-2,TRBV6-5,CASSYSTSGKVELFF
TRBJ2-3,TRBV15,CATGAGHTQYF
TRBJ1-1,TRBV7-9,CASSSYFAFF
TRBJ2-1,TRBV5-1,CASSLGTSGGDEQFF
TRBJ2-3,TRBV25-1,CASSRTGWTTSTDTQYF